One and the same sample provided the 23 T cell receptor beta chains below, sequenced in a study of blood T cell repertoires in COVID-19. The table came from immunoSEQ multiplex PCR; TCRdb's copy has only in-frame clones and leaves some out. Seen here are about 50,000 clones, about four fifths observed once, and the top ten hold about 5.2%. The sample comprised peripheral blood. These TCRs come from a human donor in a cohort sampled during active COVID-19.

The chain couples TRBV10-1 to TRBJ1-4; the match to TRBD1 covers 9 bases. This CDR3 has 15 amino acids. Germline trimming cut 3 bases from V and 8 bases from J; bases unmatched to any gene: 7. Germline V CDR1 and CDR2: WNHNN, SYGVQD (reference sequence). The CDR3 coding sequence is TGCGCCAGCAGTGACCCGGGACAGGGTGAAGAAAAACTGTTTTTT. It is translated as CASSDPGQGEEKLFF.

The CDR3 DNA reads TGTGCCAGCAGTTTAAACAGGGCCTATGGCTACACCTTC. Protein sequence: CASSLNRAYGYTF. The chain recombines TRBV27 with TRBJ1-2; tentatively, D is TRBD1 (6 bases). Germline V lookup: CDR1 MNHEY, CDR2 SMNVEV (reference sequence). The CDR3 length is 13 residues. V dropped 2 bases and J dropped 4 bases, with 8 bases sitting between them.

The chain carries TRBV7-2 and TRBJ1-2; perhaps TRBD1 as D (5 bases). CDR1 is SGHTA, CDR2 FQGNSA, per germline. With 1 base removed from V and 6 bases from J, the gap between germline ends came to 15 bases. The CDR3 extends over 15 amino acids. In nucleotides, the CDR3 is TGTGCCAGCAGCTTAGAAGGTGGAGGGACGAATGGCTACACCTTC. Its protein is CASSLEGGGTNGYTF.

The chain is built from TRBV6-5 and TRBJ2-7; TRBD2 agrees at 7 bases. V dropped 0 bases and J dropped 2; count of bases not matched to a gene: 1. The CDR3 consists of 14 residues. CDR1 and CDR2 (germline): MNHEY, SVGAGI. This chain's CDR3 is CASSYSAGAYEQYF. The CDR3 DNA reads TGTGCCAGCAGTTACTCGGCGGGGGCCTACGAGCAGTACTTC.

The CDR3 region is CASSQPRIGRGYGYTF. For the CDR3, the DNA is TGCGCCAGCAGCCAACCTCGGATAGGCCGCGGGTATGGCTACACCTTC. The chain couples TRBV4-1 to TRBJ1-2; D not resolved. Germline loops: CDR1 MGHRA, CDR2 YSYEKL. The CDR3 loop spans 16 amino acids. Trimming stripped 2 bases from V and 5 bases from J, with 18 bases between.

The genes are TRBV11-2 and TRBJ1-2, with 7 bases lining up with TRBD1. The CDR3 covers 15 residues. Germline values: CDR1 SGHAT, CDR2 FQNNGV. V gave up 4 bases and J gave up 2 bases; unmatched junction bases: 7. The chain's CDR3 is CASSSVTGWNYGYTF. The DNA of the CDR3 is TGTGCCAGCAGCTCGGTGACAGGGTGGAACTATGGCTACACCTTC.

The chain combines TRBV10-3 with TRBJ1-2; perhaps TRBD1 as D (6 bases). V was shortened by 1 base and J by 6 bases, with 9 bases between the two germline ends. The CDR3 covers 13 residues. Germline V lookup: CDR1 ENHRY, CDR2 SYGVKD. CDR3 residues: CAISELQGNGYTF. CDR3 nucleotides: TGTGCCATCAGTGAGTTACAGGGAAATGGCTACACCTTC.

In its sample, this clone was seen once. V is TRBV18 and J is TRBJ2-4, with D possibly matching TRBD1 (5 bases). Trimming stripped 3 bases from V and 8 bases from J, with 17 bases between. The CDR3 covers 15 residues. Germline assignment: CDR1 KGHSH and CDR2 LQKENI. The CDR3 DNA reads TGTGCCAGCTCACCGCCCACCAACCAGGGTTACATTCAGTACTTC. Translation gives CASSPPTNQGYIQYF.

The V call is TRBV7-2, the J call TRBJ1-1, with D perhaps TRBD1 (6 bases). Trimming stripped 1 base from V and 4 bases from J, with 7 bases between. The CDR3 extends over 13 amino acids. Germline-derived CDR1 and CDR2 are SGHTA and FQGNSA. In nucleotides, the CDR3 is TGTGCCAGCAGCTTAGGAGGGGGCACTGAAGCTTTCTTT. It translates to CASSLGGGTEAFF.

The chain uses TRBV3-1 (or the pseudogene TRBV3-2) and TRBJ2-5; TRBD2 aligns across 8 bases. The germline CDR1 and CDR2 sequences are LGHDT and YNNKEL (reference sequence). The length of the CDR3 is 17 residues. Trimming took 0 bases from V and 2 from J; bases not matched to a gene: 8. CDR3 region: CASSQEGLGLHQETQYF. CDR3 DNA sequence: TGTGCCAGCAGCCAAGAGGGACTAGGACTGCATCAAGAGACCCAGTACTTC.

The genes are TRBV10-1 and TRBJ2-3, with D tentatively TRBD2 (7 bases). V lost 3 bases and J lost 4, with 11 bases in between. CDR1 and CDR2 from the germline V gene are WNHNN and SYGVQD (reference sequence). The CDR3 contains 14 residues. Written as DNA, the CDR3 is TGCGCCAGCAGTGATGGGGGGGGGCCAGATACGCAGTATTTT. Translated: CASSDGGGPDTQYF.

V usage is TRBV9 and J usage is TRBJ2-7; D unresolved. Trimming took off 0 bases at V and 7 bases at J, with 11 bases between the two ends. Looked up from germline, CDR1 is SGDLS and CDR2 is YYNGEE. The CDR3 has 13 amino acids. The CDR3 sequence is CASSVAPFGEQYF. DNA of the CDR3: TGTGCCAGCAGCGTAGCTCCTTTCGGGGAGCAGTACTTC.

This chain joins TRBV30 and TRBJ2-2; TRBD2 might be the D (5 bases). CDR3 length: 13 amino acids. CDR1 is GTSNPN and CDR2 is SVGIG in the germline V gene (reference sequence). Trimming took off 3 bases at V and 6 bases at J, with 11 bases between the two ends. CDR3 amino acids: CAWRMRVPGELFF. CDR3 DNA: TGTGCCTGGAGAATGAGGGTGCCCGGGGAGCTGTTTTTT.

Only a few counts were recorded for this clone. V is TRBV7-9 and J is TRBJ2-7, with TRBD1 matching 7 bases. The junction had 7 bases not matched to a gene; V was cut back by 4 bases and J by 4 bases. This CDR3 is built from 14 residues. CDR1 SEHNR and CDR2 FQNEAQ come from the germline V gene (reference sequence). CDR3 loop: CASSSATGSYEQYF. The CDR3 region has the DNA TGTGCCAGCAGCTCCGCGACAGGGAGTTACGAGCAGTACTTC. The full variable domain, completed using reference TRBV7-9 and TRBJ2-7, is DTGVSQNPRHKITKRGQNVTFRCDPISEHNRLYWYRQTLGQGPEFLTYFQNEAQLEKSRLLSDRFSAERPKGSFSTLEIQRTEQGDSAMYLCASSSATGSYEQYFGPGTRLTVT.

The V call is TRBV7-8, the J call TRBJ2-2; D might be TRBD1 (8 bases). This CDR3 comprises 16 residues. Germline values: CDR1 SGHVS, CDR2 FQNEAQ. The V end was cut by 4 bases, the J end by 5 bases, with 17 bases between. As DNA, the CDR3 is TGTGCCAGCAGCTCAGTAACAGGGGGAGGGACCGGGGAGCTGTTTTTT. Translation gives CASSSVTGGGTGELFF.

The rearrangement uses TRBV27 and TRBJ1-5; 7 bases align to TRBD1. Germline CDR1 and CDR2: MNHEY and SMNVEV (reference sequence). This CDR3 region has 14 residues. The ends lost 4 bases at V and 4 bases at J; junction bases unmatched: 4. As DNA, the CDR3 is TGTGCCAGCAGTTCCGGGACAGATAATCAGCCCCAGCATTTT. Protein product: CASSSGTDNQPQHF.

The V call is TRBV28, the J call TRBJ2-2; TRBD2 matches 10 bases. Germline CDR1 is MDHEN and CDR2 is SYDVKM. The CDR3 is made up of 14 amino acids. Trimming took 6 bases from V and 9 from J; bases not matched to a gene: 7. This CDR3 reads CASRSLAGDRELFF. The CDR3 bases are TGTGCCAGCAGATCCCTAGCGGGGGACCGGGAGCTGTTTTTT.

The chain is built from TRBV5-1 and TRBJ1-5; 10 bases are a match to TRBD1. There are 15 residues in the CDR3. The germline V gene encodes CDR1 SGHRS and CDR2 YFSETQ. Germline trimming cut 5 bases from V and 4 bases from J; bases unmatched to any gene: 6. In nucleotides, the CDR3 is TGCGCCAGCAGGCTCGGGACAGGGGAGAATCAGCCCCAGCATTTT. Protein sequence: CASRLGTGENQPQHF.

In its sample, this clone was seen a few times. The chain combines TRBV25-1 with TRBJ2-7; weak D call: TRBD1 (6 bases). CDR3 length: 11 residues. Germline V gene data show CDR1 as MGHDK and CDR2 as SYGVNS. Between the trimmed V and J ends, which lost 4 bases and 10 bases, there was a span of 11 bases. The CDR3 sequence is CASSAIQGQYF. CDR3 DNA: TGTGCCAGCAGTGCCATACAGGGCCAGTACTTC.

The V gene is TRBV25-1, the J gene TRBJ2-7, with 9 bases lining up with TRBD1. The germline V gene has CDR1 MGHDK and CDR2 SYGVNS. The V segment lost 3 bases and the J segment 3 bases; nucleotides outside the gene matches: 3. CDR3 size: 14 residues. The CDR3 region has the DNA TGTGCCAGCAGTGAGGGACAGGGTCTCTACGAGCAGTACTTC. Translated, it gives CASSEGQGLYEQYF.

Details on this clone: Different DNA sequences within this sample yield the same CDR3. The chain links TRBV6-5 to TRBJ2-7, with 7 bases that match TRBD1. The CDR3 sequence is 13 residues long. V was pared by 6 bases and J by 4 bases, with 6 bases of the junction left unmatched. From germline, CDR1 is MNHEY and CDR2 SVGAGI. The CDR3 DNA sequence: TGTGCCAGCAGCTCCAGCAGGGGGTACGAGCAGTACTTC. This codes for CASSSSRGYEQYF.

In its sample, this clone was seen a few times. The gene calls are TRBV24-1 and TRBJ2-3; 8 nucleotides agree with TRBD1. V trimming: 3 bases; J trimming: 1 base; junction bases outside the gene matches: 5. Germline assignment: CDR1 KGHDR and CDR2 SFDVKD. This CDR3 comprises 16 residues. CDR3 nucleotide sequence: TGTGCCACCAGTGATAATCAGGGGGCGCGCACAGATACGCAGTATTTT. Protein product: CATSDNQGARTDTQYF.

The genes are TRBV5-1 and TRBJ2-7; D is perhaps TRBD1 (7 bases). This CDR3 is 15 amino acids long. The V end was cut by 0 bases, the J end by 2 bases, with 12 bases between. Germline V lookup: CDR1 SGHRS, CDR2 YFSETQ. CDR3 region: CASSLETGRTYEQYF. CDR3 nucleotide sequence: TGCGCCAGCAGCTTGGAGACAGGGAGGACCTACGAGCAGTACTTC.